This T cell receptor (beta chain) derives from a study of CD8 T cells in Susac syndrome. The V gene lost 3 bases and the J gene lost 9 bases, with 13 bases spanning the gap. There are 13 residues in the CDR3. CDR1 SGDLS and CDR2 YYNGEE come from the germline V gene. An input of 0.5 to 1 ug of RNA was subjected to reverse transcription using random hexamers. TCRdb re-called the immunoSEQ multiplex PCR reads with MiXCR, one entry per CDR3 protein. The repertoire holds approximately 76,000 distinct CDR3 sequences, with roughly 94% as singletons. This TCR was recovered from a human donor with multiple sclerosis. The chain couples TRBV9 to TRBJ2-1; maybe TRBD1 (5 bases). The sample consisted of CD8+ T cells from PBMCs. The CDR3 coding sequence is TGTGCCAGCAGCGCCCCTCTAAGGGGTGAGCAGTTCTTC. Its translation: CASSAPLRGEQFF.